One sample yielded the 2 T cell receptor beta chains listed below, sequenced in a study of T cell repertoires in cytomegalovirus infection. TCRdb independently ran MiXCR on the reads; one entry per CDR3 protein. The table shows 300,000 or so distinct CDR3 sequences, with about 9.1% occurring only once. Specimen: PBMCs. Receptors originate from a human donor in good health (CMV status not recorded). Some clones in this sample may be carry-over from other donors' samples.

The V and J genes are TRBV7-4 and TRBJ2-7; 8 nucleotides agree with TRBD1. Per the germline V gene, CDR1 is SGHVT and CDR2 is SQSDAQ. The CDR3 has 14 residues. V lost 5 bases, J lost 5 bases, and 8 bases stayed unmatched. The CDR3 sequence is CASSLQGALDEQYV. As DNA, the CDR3 is TGTGCCAGCAGCCTCCAGGGGGCCTTAGACGAGCAGTACGTC.

This clonotype was recorded at least ten times. The genes are TRBV12-3 or TRBV12-4 and TRBJ2-5, with 7 nucleotides matching TRBD1. Trimming cost V 7 bases and J 2 bases; bases outside gene matches: 7. The CDR3 sequence is 14 residues long. The DNA of the CDR3 is TGTGCCAGCACTTACAGGGGCGCACAAGAGACCCAGTACTTC. It is translated as CASTYRGAQETQYF.